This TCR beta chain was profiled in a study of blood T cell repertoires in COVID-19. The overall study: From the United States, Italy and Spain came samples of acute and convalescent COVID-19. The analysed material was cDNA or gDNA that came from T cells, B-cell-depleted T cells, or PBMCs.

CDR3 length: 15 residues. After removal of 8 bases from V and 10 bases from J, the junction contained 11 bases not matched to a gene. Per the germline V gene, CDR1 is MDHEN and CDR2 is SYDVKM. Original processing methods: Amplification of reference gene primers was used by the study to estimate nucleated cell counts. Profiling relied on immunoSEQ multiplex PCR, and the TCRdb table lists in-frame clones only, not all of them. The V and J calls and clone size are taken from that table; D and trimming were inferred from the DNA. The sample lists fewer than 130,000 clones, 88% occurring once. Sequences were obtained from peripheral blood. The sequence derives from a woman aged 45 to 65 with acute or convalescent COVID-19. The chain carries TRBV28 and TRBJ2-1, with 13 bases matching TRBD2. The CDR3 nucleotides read TGTGCCAGCGGAACAGGACTAGCGGGAGTTCGCGAGCAGTTCTTC. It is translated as CASGTGLAGVREQFF.